These T cell receptor beta chains were read from a single sample in a study of T-cell reconstitution after alpha-beta-depleted transplantation in children. MiXCR, run by TCRdb on the PCR reads, gives a single entry per CDR3 protein. The data hold 700,000 to 850,000 distinct CDR3 sequences, with around 15% observed a single time. Sequencing used PBMCs, mostly from graft donor cells, obtained 360 days after TCRalphabeta/CD19-depleted stem cell transplant. The receptors were sampled from a male patient between 5 and 17 years old who had a stem cell transplant for acute lymphoblastic leukemia, so the T cells may come from the graft donor. CDR3s include the opening cysteine and the closing phenylalanine or tryptophan. D genes are given only for firm matches. A clone size is listed for some rows: how often the clone was seen (once, few, many), or a class if it is expanded.

abundance: many
d_gene: TRBD2
v_gene: TRBV5-1
j_gene: TRBJ2-1
CDR3nt: TGCGCCAGCAGCTTTACAGGGAGTGTTGGACTAGCGGGAGATAATGAGCAGTTCTTC
CDR3aa: CASSFTGSVGLAGDNEQFF

abundance: few
d_gene: -
v_gene: TRBV9
j_gene: TRBJ2-1
CDR3nt: TGTGCCAGCAGCGTAGACGCTCTATGGGGGCGCGCCCTGCCCGACAATGAGCAGTTCTTC
CDR3aa: CASSVDALWGRALPDNEQFF

abundance: many
d_gene: -
v_gene: TRBV5-6
j_gene: TRBJ2-3
CDR3nt: TGTGCCAGCAGTCGGGGGACCCCAGATACGCAGTATTTT
CDR3aa: CASSRGTPDTQYF

abundance: -
d_gene: TRBD1
v_gene: TRBV29-1
j_gene: TRBJ2-5
CDR3nt: TGCAGCGCCTGGACAGGGGACCAAGAGACCCAGTACTTC
CDR3aa: CSAWTGDQETQYF

abundance: once
d_gene: -
v_gene: TRBV11-1
j_gene: TRBJ1-1
CDR3nt: TGTGCCAGCAGCTTAGAGGCCAACGCGCGGGGGGTGAACACTGAAGCTTTCTTT
CDR3aa: CASSLEANARGVNTEAFF

abundance: many
d_gene: -
v_gene: TRBV7-2
j_gene: TRBJ2-2
CDR3nt: TGTGCCAGCAGCGCGTACTACCCGTACACCGGGGAGCTGTTTTTT
CDR3aa: CASSAYYPYTGELFF

abundance: few
d_gene: -
v_gene: TRBV5-1
j_gene: TRBJ2-5
CDR3nt: TGCGCCAGCAGCTTGAGGCGGGTTTCAGGCGAGACCCAGTACTTC
CDR3aa: CASSLRRVSGETQYF

abundance: -
d_gene: -
v_gene: TRBV12-3/TRBV12-4
j_gene: TRBJ2-7
CDR3nt: TGTGCCAGCAGGGCCCCGAACGGCGACGAGCAGTACTTC
CDR3aa: CASRAPNGDEQYF

abundance: -
d_gene: -
v_gene: TRBV5-1
j_gene: TRBJ1-6
CDR3nt: TGCGCCAGTCAAGATTCCAGCTCCTATAATTCACCCCTCCACTTT
CDR3aa: CASQDSSSYNSPLHF

abundance: many
d_gene: TRBD2
v_gene: TRBV10-2
j_gene: TRBJ2-1
CDR3nt: TGCGCCAGCGACAACGGGGGGAGCTCCTACAATGAGCAGTTCTTC
CDR3aa: CASDNGGSSYNEQFF